The 8 T cell receptor delta chains in this list originate from one sample, sequenced in a study of Vδ1+ human thymocytes. Study-level findings and limits: Highly polyclonal TRG and TRD repertoires with Gaussian CDR3 length distributions appeared in thymus.

Sequences come from RNA converted to cDNA by reverse transcription. The CDR3 regions were amplified by multiplex PCR from V-gene primers to a constant-region primer. TCRdb called clones from the multiplex PCR reads again using CATT. The data contain roughly 55,000 delta-chain clones, approximately 15% of them singletons. Which antigens these TCRs recognize remains unknown. Sequencing was carried out using Vdelta1+ gamma-delta thymocytes from the thymus. The subset denotes: FACS-sorted CD3+ TCRalphabeta- TCRVdelta1+ TCRVdelta2- thymocytes. These receptor sequences come from a boy under two years old who had congenital heart surgery.

The chain combines TRDV1 with TRDJ1; 10 nucleotides line up with TRDD3. Germline CDR1 reads TSWWSYY; CDR2 reads QGS. This CDR3 has 23 residues. V shed 2 bases and J 1 base; nucleotides not matched to a gene: 25. The CDR3 is CALGEGTLPRGWGIQGCTDKLIF. The CDR3, as DNA: TGTGCTCTTGGGGAAGGAACCCTTCCCCGTGGTTGGGGGATACAGGGTTGCACCGATAAACTCATCTTT.

There are a few counts of this clone. The V gene is TRDV1, the J gene TRDJ2, with 12 bases lining up with TRDD3. V trimming: 7 bases; J trimming: 0 bases; junction bases outside the gene matches: 27. Germline V gene data show CDR1 as TSWWSYY and CDR2 as QGS. There are 24 residues in the CDR3. The CDR3 bases are TGTGCTCTTGATTACTTCCTGCCCTTACTGGGGGATACACCCTCCCTCGCTTTGACAGCACAACTCTTCTTT. Amino acid sequence: CALDYFLPLLGDTPSLALTAQLFF.

The table lists this clone with a few counts. The chain uses TRDV1 and TRDJ1, with 9 bases matching TRDD2. Per the germline V gene, CDR1 is TSWWSYY and CDR2 is QGS. The CDR3 spans 24 residues. Unmatched junction bases numbered 32, after V lost 4 bases and J lost 2 bases. CDR3 nucleotide sequence: TGTGCTCTTGGGGGACCCTTCCTACATTTTACTATGCACTTCACCACCCGTATTACCGATAAACTCATCTTT. This gives the protein CALGGPFLHFTMHFTTRITDKLIF.

This clone was observed a few times. One junction end disagrees with the germline gene, perhaps due to a read error. The chain joins TRDV1 to TRDJ1, with TRDD3 matching over 9 bases. CDR3 size: 19 residues. CDR1 and CDR2 from the germline V gene are TSWWSYY and QGS. The CDR3 DNA reads TGTGCCCTTGGGGCCAACTATCGACTGGGGGACCCATACACCGATAAACTCATCTTT. Translation: CALGANYRLGDPYTDKLIF.

This clone appeared a few times. The chain employs TRDV1 and TRDJ1, with 12 bases lining up with TRDD3. The trim removed 0 bases at V and 0 bases at J, leaving 23 bases unmatched. The CDR3 loop spans 24 amino acids. Per the germline V gene, CDR1 is TSWWSYY and CDR2 is QGS. The CDR3 here is CALGELPLLRVVLGDTPYTDKLIF. CDR3 DNA sequence: TGTGCTCTTGGGGAACTTCCTCTCCTACGGGTGGTACTGGGGGATACTCCGTACACCGATAAACTCATCTTT.

This clone turned up a few times. This chain uses TRDV1 with TRDJ1; TRDD3 agrees at 12 bases. Germline trimming cut 0 bases from V and 0 bases from J; bases unmatched to any gene: 11. The CDR3 sequence is 20 residues long. The germline V gene has CDR1 TSWWSYY and CDR2 QGS. The CDR3 loop is CALGELTPTTGGYHTDKLIF. In DNA, the CDR3 is TGTGCTCTTGGGGAACTAACCCCTACGACTGGGGGATACCACACCGATAAACTCATCTTT.

The genes are TRDV1 and TRDJ1, with D possibly being TRDD3 (5 bases). CDR1 is TSWWSYY, CDR2 QGS, per germline. Deletions cut 4 bases from V and 1 base from J, with 22 bases between. The CDR3 is 18 amino acids. The CDR3 here is CALGGTEAPGAPTDKLIF. The CDR3 DNA reads as TGTGCTCTTGGGGGAACCGAAGCGCCGGGGGCTCCCACCGATAAACTCATCTTT.

The rearrangement joins TRDV1 to TRDJ2, with D maybe TRDD3 (5 bases). V lost 4 bases to trimming and J lost 1 base, with 22 bases between them. The germline CDR1 and CDR2 sequences are TSWWSYY and QGS. The CDR3 consists of 19 residues. The CDR3 region has the DNA TGTGCTCTTGGGGGGCTACGGGGGGGTTCCAAGGTTTTGACAGCACAACTCTTCTTT. Translation: CALGGLRGGSKVLTAQLFF.